The T cell receptor (beta chain) under discussion was sequenced for a study of blood T cell repertoires in COVID-19. Only in-frame clones appear in the TCRdb table, and some are missing; sequencing was by immunoSEQ multiplex PCR. The sample records a few hundred thousand clones, 80% to 90% being singletons. This CDR3 comprises 13 residues. V shed 6 bases and J shed 2 bases, with 11 bases lying between them. Germline V gene data show CDR1 as MNHEY and CDR2 as SMNVEV (reference sequence). Material for sequencing was PBMCs or T cells enriched from blood (not recorded which). The receptor was derived from a woman aged 18-29 years who had recovered from COVID-19. This sequence joins TRBV27 and TRBJ2-7, with D unclear. This CDR3 is CASSKTTAYEQYF. The CDR3 nucleotides read TGTGCCAGCAGCAAAACAACCGCCTACGAGCAGTACTTC.